One sample yielded the 26 T cell receptor beta chains listed below, sequenced in a study of blood T cell repertoires in COVID-19. Only in-frame clones appear in the TCRdb table, and some are missing; sequencing was by immunoSEQ multiplex PCR. The data contain fewer than 250,000 clones, around 89% of them singletons. Sequences were obtained from PBMCs or T cells enriched from blood (not recorded which). These receptors originate from a woman under 30 who had recovered from COVID-19.

The chain links TRBV15 to TRBJ1-5; D remains ambiguous. Looked up from germline, CDR1 is LNHNV and CDR2 is YYDKDF (reference sequence). This CDR3 comprises 13 residues. The germline V and J ends were trimmed by 6 bases and 2 bases, with 8 bases remaining between them. CDR3 sequence (DNA): TGTGCCACCAGTCTAAATCGCAATCAGCCCCAGCATTTT. It specifies CATSLNRNQPQHF.

Note on this clone: A clone one base away is much larger, so this may be a read error. This chain uses TRBV28 with TRBJ1-1; D call uncertain. Germline CDR1 is MDHEN and CDR2 is SYDVKM. This CDR3 has 13 residues. Deletions cut 4 bases from V and 2 bases from J, with 8 bases between. The CDR3 coding sequence is TGTGCCAGCAGTTACGACACAAACACTGAAGCTTTCTTT. Translation gives CASSYDTNTEAFF.

The chain has TRBV7-9 and TRBJ2-7; D is ambiguous. The V gene's germline CDR1 is SEHNR and CDR2 FQNEAQ (reference sequence). This CDR3 comprises 13 residues. V lost 2 bases and J 1 base, leaving 6 bases between the germline ends. CDR3 loop: CASSLQDSYEQYF. CDR3 DNA: TGTGCCAGCAGCTTACAGGATTCCTACGAGCAGTACTTC.

The rearrangement joins TRBV6-5 to TRBJ1-2, with D hard to call. Germline V gives CDR1 MNHEY, CDR2 SVGAGI. The CDR3 sequence is 14 residues long. V lost 6 bases to trimming and J lost 6 bases, with 17 bases between them. As DNA, the CDR3 is TGTGCCAGCAGGGGTGGCGGGGAGGCGAATGGCTACACCTTC. Translating it yields CASRGGGEANGYTF.

This sequence joins TRBV3-1 (or the pseudogene TRBV3-2) and TRBJ2-3; 10 bases are a match to TRBD2. J gave up 1 base and V 4 bases, and 5 bases lay outside the gene matches. The CDR3 totals 16 residues. From germline, CDR1 is LGHDT and CDR2 YNNKEL (reference sequence). This chain's CDR3 is CASSPTGTSGTDTQYF. Written as DNA, the CDR3 is TGTGCCAGCAGCCCAACCGGGACTAGCGGCACAGATACGCAGTATTTT.

V usage is TRBV3-1 (or the pseudogene TRBV3-2) and J usage is TRBJ1-4; the D gene is possibly TRBD1 (5 bases). The CDR3 has 13 residues. V lost 6 bases, J lost 3 bases, and 8 bases lay in between. Per the germline V gene, CDR1 is LGHDT and CDR2 is YNNKEL (reference sequence). This CDR3 reads CASRRQPNEKLFF. For the CDR3, the DNA is TGTGCCAGCAGGAGACAGCCTAATGAAAAACTGTTTTTT.

The rearrangement links TRBV7-2 to TRBJ2-7, with 8 bases lining up with TRBD1. Trimming removed 1 base from V and 2 bases from J; junction bases left unmatched: 4. In germline, CDR1 is SGHTA, CDR2 FQGNSA. The CDR3 contains 15 residues. In DNA, the CDR3 is TGTGCCAGCAGCTTAGGACAGGGGCTAACCTACGAGCAGTACTTC. Encoded protein: CASSLGQGLTYEQYF.

The CDR3 sequence is CASSWDRGNQPQHF. In DNA form, the CDR3 reads TGTGCCAGCAGCTGGGACAGGGGAAATCAGCCCCAGCATTTT. The J gene is TRBJ1-5, the V gene TRBV2, with 10 bases matching TRBD1. V lost 6 bases, J lost 4 bases, and 3 bases stayed unmatched. Germline V lookup: CDR1 SNHLY, CDR2 FYNNEI. The CDR3 spans 14 residues.

V gene TRBV18 combines with J gene TRBJ1-4; the D gene is possibly TRBD1 (6 bases). Germline V lookup: CDR1 KGHSH, CDR2 LQKENI. The CDR3 sequence is 14 residues long. Trimming cost V 3 bases and J 7 bases, with 12 bases left between them. This chain's CDR3 is CASSPPGGSEKLFF. For the CDR3, the DNA is TGTGCCAGCTCACCTCCGGGGGGCAGTGAAAAACTGTTTTTT.

This clone was counted at least ten times. This sequence joins TRBV2 and TRBJ2-3, with 13 bases matching TRBD2. CDR3 length: 15 amino acids. V lost 6 bases, J lost 6 bases, and 6 bases stayed unmatched. Per germline, CDR1 SNHLY and CDR2 FYNNEI. The CDR3 here is CASRPGTSGVDTQYF. CDR3 coding DNA: TGTGCCAGCAGACCCGGGACTAGCGGGGTGGATACGCAGTATTTT.

CDR3 DNA: TGTGCCACCAGTGATGACAGGAACACCGGGGAGCTGTTTTTT. Amino acid sequence: CATSDDRNTGELFF. The chain is built from TRBV24-1 and TRBJ2-2, with a tentative D call TRBD1 (5 bases). The CDR3 has 14 residues. Germline assignment: CDR1 KGHDR and CDR2 SFDVKD. With 3 bases removed from V and 1 base from J, the gap between germline ends came to 5 bases.

This clone showed up just once. The V call is TRBV6-1, the J call TRBJ1-1, with 9 bases identical to TRBD1. CDR3 length equals 14 residues. Germline loops: CDR1 MNHNS, CDR2 SASEGT. J gave up 5 bases and V 3 bases, and 4 bases lay outside the gene matches. CDR3 nucleotides: TGTGCCAGCAGTGAGGGACAGGGTAGGACTGAAGCTTTCTTT. Protein: CASSEGQGRTEAFF.

This clone was seen a handful of times. The chain has TRBV5-4 and TRBJ2-2, with D maybe TRBD1 (5 bases). V lost 4 bases, J lost 4 bases, and 11 bases lay in between. Germline loops: CDR1 SGHNT, CDR2 YYREEE (reference sequence). The CDR3 spans 14 residues. In DNA, the CDR3 is TGTGCCAGCAGCGTGCAGGGTCCCACCGGGGAGCTGTTTTTT. This sequence encodes CASSVQGPTGELFF.

This chain uses TRBV10-3 with TRBJ2-7, with D possibly being TRBD1 (7 bases). Germline V gives CDR1 ENHRY, CDR2 SYGVKD. The CDR3 spans 15 residues. The ends were cut back, 3 bases at V and 4 bases at J, with 16 bases in the middle. CDR3 amino acids: CAISDRDSGSYEQYF. In DNA, the CDR3 is TGTGCCATCAGTGACCGGGACAGCGGGTCGTACGAGCAGTACTTC.

V and J are TRBV7-9 and TRBJ1-2, with 8 bases identical to TRBD1. This CDR3 is built from 14 residues. V lost 4 bases to trimming and J lost 6 bases; unmatched junction nucleotides: 7. Per the germline V gene, CDR1 is SEHNR and CDR2 is FQNEAQ (reference sequence). CDR3 region: CASSSQGEGHGYTF. The CDR3 nucleotides read TGTGCCAGCAGCTCACAGGGGGAGGGCCATGGCTACACCTTC. Complete variable domain (other parts from reference TRBV7-9 and TRBJ1-2): DTGVSQNPRHKITKRGQNVTFRCDPISEHNRLYWYRQTLGQGPEFLTYFQNEAQLEKSRLLSDRFSAERPKGSFSTLEIQRTEQGDSAMYLCASSSQGEGHGYTFGSGTRLTVV.

V is TRBV6-5 and J is TRBJ2-7; TRBD2 agrees at 7 bases. J gave up 4 bases and V 4 bases, and 7 bases lay outside the gene matches. Germline V gives CDR1 MNHEY, CDR2 SVGAGI. This CDR3 region has 14 residues. Here the CDR3 reads CASSSSGLAYEQYF. The CDR3 DNA is TGTGCCAGCAGTTCTAGCGGTTTAGCTTACGAGCAGTACTTC.

This clone is a singleton in its sample. This chain's CDR3 is CASSPTLSTGGVFHEQYF. DNA for the CDR3: TGTGCCAGCAGCCCAACCCTATCGACAGGGGGCGTTTTCCACGAGCAGTACTTC. The chain carries TRBV7-6 and TRBJ2-7, with 10 bases matching TRBD1. The germline CDR1 and CDR2 sequences are SGHVS and FNYEAQ. The trim removed 5 bases at V and 5 bases at J, leaving 18 bases unmatched. The CDR3 consists of 18 residues.

The table lists this clone with a count of one. The rearrangement uses TRBV5-4 and TRBJ1-6; D remains ambiguous. From germline, CDR1 is SGHNT and CDR2 YYREEE (reference sequence). The CDR3 is 18 residues long. V was shortened by 4 bases and J by 9 bases, with 26 bases between the two germline ends. CDR3 sequence: CASSPRANWRETGSPLHF. DNA of the CDR3: TGTGCCAGCAGCCCACGGGCAAATTGGAGGGAAACGGGTTCACCCCTCCACTTT. The variable domain in full, with the rest retrieved from reference TRBV5-4 and TRBJ1-6, is ETGVTQSPTHLIKTRGQQVTLRCSSQSGHNTVSWYQQALGQGPQFIFQYYREEENGRGNFPPRFSGLQFPNYSSELNVNALELDDSALYLCASSPRANWRETGSPLHFGNGTRLTVT.

V usage is TRBV11-2 and J usage is TRBJ1-1; D is ambiguous. Germline V gene sequence: CDR1 SGHAT, CDR2 FQNNGV. The CDR3 is made up of 13 amino acids. Trimming took off 3 bases at V and 1 base at J, with 6 bases between the two ends. CDR3 sequence (DNA): TGTGCCAGCAGCTTTGAGAGGAACACTGAAGCTTTCTTT. Its translation is CASSFERNTEAFF. The whole variable domain, filled in from reference TRBV11-2 and TRBJ1-1, reads EAGVAQSPRYKIIEKRQSVAFWCNPISGHATLYWYQQILGQGPKLLIQFQNNGVVDDSQLPKDRFSAERLKGVDSTLKIQPAKLEDSAVYLCASSFERNTEAFFGQGTRLTVV.

The chain is built from TRBV30 and TRBJ2-7; weak D call: TRBD1 (6 bases). This CDR3 is built from 11 residues. CDR1 is GTSNPN, CDR2 SVGIG, per germline (reference sequence). The V end lost 8 bases, the J end lost 3 bases, and 11 bases lay between the germline ends. CDR3 amino acids: CAGTQGYEQYF. In DNA, the CDR3 is TGTGCCGGCACACAGGGCTACGAGCAGTACTTC.

This chain links TRBV5-6 with TRBJ2-7; D is unclear. The CDR3 covers 13 residues. Germline assignment: CDR1 SGHDT and CDR2 YYEEEE. Trimming shortened V by 4 bases and J by 3 bases, and 11 bases separated the two germline ends. The CDR3 DNA reads TGTGCCAGCAGCCAACCAACAAGCTACGAGCAGTACTTC. This codes for CASSQPTSYEQYF.

The chain recombines TRBV5-4 with TRBJ2-7; 7 nucleotides agree with TRBD1. Germline values: CDR1 SGHNT, CDR2 YYREEE (reference sequence). With V trimmed by 3 bases and J by 5 bases, 11 bases remained unmatched. The CDR3 runs to 15 residues. The CDR3 DNA is TGTGCCAGCAGCTCCGCCGGGACAGTGAGTGACGAGCAGTACTTC. Its protein product is CASSSAGTVSDEQYF.

The chain carries TRBV7-6 and TRBJ1-6; the D gene is possibly TRBD1 (6 bases). CDR1 and CDR2 (germline): SGHVS, FNYEAQ. V was shortened by 6 bases and J by 5 bases, with 14 bases between the two germline ends. This CDR3 region has 15 residues. For the CDR3, the DNA is TGTGCCAGCAGTTATTTAGGACAGAATAATTCACCCCTCCACTTT. Protein: CASSYLGQNNSPLHF.

J is TRBJ2-3 and V is TRBV6-5; possible D gene TRBD1, 6 bases. V lost 6 bases to trimming and J lost 3 bases, with 16 bases between them. The CDR3 runs to 15 residues. CDR1 is MNHEY and CDR2 is SVGAGI in the germline V gene. Written as DNA, the CDR3 is TGTGCCAGCAGGCCGGTTTGGGGGCTGACAGATACGCAGTATTTT. Translating it yields CASRPVWGLTDTQYF.

The genes are TRBV3-1 (or the pseudogene TRBV3-2) and TRBJ1-1, with D unclear. The CDR3 sequence is 15 residues long. V lost 0 bases and J 1 base, leaving 9 bases between the germline ends. Germline V gene sequence: CDR1 LGHDT, CDR2 YNNKEL (reference sequence). DNA for the CDR3: TGTGCCAGCAGCCAAGATTGGAGAGGGAACACTGAAGCTTTCTTT. It specifies CASSQDWRGNTEAFF.

The gene calls are TRBV5-8 and TRBJ1-5; D call uncertain. V dropped 0 bases and J dropped 0 bases, with 16 bases sitting between them. The CDR3 has 18 residues. Germline V gives CDR1 SGHTS, CDR2 YDEGEE. The CDR3 is CASSLGVGGRSSNQPQHF. In DNA, the CDR3 is TGTGCCAGCAGCTTGGGGGTCGGCGGTAGGAGTAGCAATCAGCCCCAGCATTTT.